This TCR beta chain is from a study of cytomegalovirus exposure and HLA in healthy donors. In the PCR, 60 Vbeta and 13 Jbeta primers were used. Profiling relied on immunoSEQ multiplex PCR, and the TCRdb table lists in-frame clones only, not all of them. Of about 150,000 clones in the sample, roughly 80% were seen once. In germline, CDR1 is SGHDT, CDR2 YYEEEE. The length of the CDR3 is 15 residues. The ends were cut back, 0 bases at V and 7 bases at J, with 14 bases in the middle. V usage is TRBV5-6 and J usage is TRBJ1-5, with no clear D. Input material: PBMCs. This clonotype originated in a woman in her thirties or forties in good health and CMV-seronegative. The CDR3 coding sequence is TGTGCCAGCAGCTTGGTGGCCGAACCCAAACAGCCCCAGCATTTT. As protein: CASSLVAEPKQPQHF.